This T cell receptor beta chain emerged from a study of persistence of HIV-infected CD4 T cells. Overlapping HIV-1 Gag 15-mer peptides at approximately 0.96 ug per peptide per mL were used. Sorted nonresponding memory CD4+ T cells were CD40L-negative, CD69-negative, CD45RO-high. Sequencing used immunoSEQ version 4 in survey mode. Clones were sequenced by immunoSEQ multiplex PCR, and TCRdb holds only the in-frame ones, with some missing. Of about 35,000 clones in the sample, under 90% are singletons; the top ten hold more than 4.5%. The CDR3 sequence is 17 residues long. Trimming took off 2 bases at V and 0 bases at J, with 17 bases between the two ends. The germline CDR1 and CDR2 sequences are WNHNN and SYGVQD (reference sequence). This clone was counted once. Its target is not known.

The J gene is TRBJ2-7, the V gene TRBV10-1, with a tentative D call TRBD2 (6 bases). This TCR was sampled from an adult with HIV. The donor label of this sample is uncertain. The source material was cultured CD4+ T cells from PBMCs, sampled from a patient who received antiretroviral therapy. Written as DNA, the CDR3 is TGCGCCAGCAGTGAGAGACTCCCCCGCGGGAACTCCTACGAGCAGTACTTC. Translating it yields CASSERLPRGNSYEQYF.